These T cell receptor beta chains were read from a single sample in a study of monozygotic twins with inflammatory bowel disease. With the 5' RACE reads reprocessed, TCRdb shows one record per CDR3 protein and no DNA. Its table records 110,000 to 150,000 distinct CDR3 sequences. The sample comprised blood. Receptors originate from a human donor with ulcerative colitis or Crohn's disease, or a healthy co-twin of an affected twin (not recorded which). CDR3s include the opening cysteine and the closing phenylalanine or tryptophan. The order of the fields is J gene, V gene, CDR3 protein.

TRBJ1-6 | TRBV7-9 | CASSLGQGPYNSPLHF
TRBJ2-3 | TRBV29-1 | CSVARATDTQYF
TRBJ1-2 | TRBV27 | CASSLVPGQGSIGYGYTF
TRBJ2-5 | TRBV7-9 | CASSPVGQGERETQYF
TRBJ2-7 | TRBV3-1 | CASSQGWGLAGAEQYF
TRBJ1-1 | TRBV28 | CASSRDRVEAEAFF
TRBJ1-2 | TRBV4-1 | CASSPGQAPYGYTF
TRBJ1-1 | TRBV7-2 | CASSYSQRLEAFF
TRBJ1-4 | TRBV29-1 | CSALREGREKLFF
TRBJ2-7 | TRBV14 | CASSQDPVLRSEQYF
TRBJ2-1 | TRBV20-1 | CSARTQTGLAFSEQFF